This entry lists 5 T cell receptor beta chains sequenced from one sample in a study of technical replicates of blood from a few donors. Measured with immunoSEQ multiplex PCR; TCRdb has only the in-frame clones, and not every one. The sample includes 99,000 or so clones, 95% of them seen just once. What was sequenced was T cells isolated from PBMCs. The receptors derive from a human donor in good health.

V gene TRBV10-3 combines with J gene TRBJ1-5; tentatively, D is TRBD1 (5 bases). The CDR3 length is 15 residues. V shed 3 bases and J shed 4 bases, with 13 bases lying between them. The germline V gene has CDR1 ENHRY and CDR2 SYGVKD. CDR3 sequence: CAISEGHRLNQPQHF. DNA for the CDR3: TGTGCCATCAGTGAAGGACACCGATTAAATCAGCCCCAGCATTTT.

The chain is built from TRBV30 and TRBJ1-1; no clear D. The CDR3 runs to 16 residues. Germline V gene data show CDR1 as GTSNPN and CDR2 as SVGIG (reference sequence). Trimming pared 4 bases from V and 1 base from J, leaving 19 bases between. The CDR3 reads CAWTIHRGLRNTEAFF. CDR3 in DNA: TGTGCCTGGACTATACACAGAGGACTTAGGAACACTGAAGCTTTCTTT.

The chain links TRBV2 to TRBJ2-3; TRBD2 might be the D (5 bases). CDR1 is SNHLY and CDR2 is FYNNEI in the germline V gene. Trimming took off 8 bases at V and 4 bases at J, with 19 bases between the two ends. The CDR3 contains 15 residues. This CDR3 is CASFLGGLSPDTQYF. CDR3 coding DNA: TGTGCCAGCTTTCTAGGCGGGCTCTCCCCAGATACGCAGTATTTT.

The rearrangement links TRBV6-1 to TRBJ1-2, with TRBD1 as a possible D gene (5 bases). V lost 6 bases and J lost 5, with 10 bases in between. Per germline, CDR1 MNHNS and CDR2 SASEGT. The CDR3 spans 12 residues. CDR3 in amino acids: CASRQTEYGYTF. CDR3 DNA: TGTGCCAGCAGGCAGACAGAGTATGGCTACACCTTC.

The CDR3 loop reads CASSVVGGYNSPLHF. The CDR3 DNA follows: TGTGCCAGCAGCGTAGTTGGAGGCTATAATTCACCCCTCCACTTT. This chain joins TRBV9 and TRBJ1-6; no definite D call. The CDR3 is 15 residues long. In germline, CDR1 is SGDLS, CDR2 YYNGEE. Trimming shortened V by 0 bases and J by 3 bases, and 7 bases separated the two germline ends.